One T cell receptor beta chain is described in this entry. Germline loops: CDR1 SGHTA, CDR2 FQGNSA. CDR3 length equals 14 residues. Deletions cut 0 bases from V and 5 bases from J, with 7 bases between. The data were obtained in a study of glioma-infiltrating T cells after dendritic cell vaccination. Generated by immunoSEQ multiplex PCR, the TCRdb table keeps only in-frame clones and is missing some. The sample includes around 73,000 clones, about 80% of them seen just once. J is TRBJ1-4 and V is TRBV7-2; D not certain. The material was blood, obtained before dendritic cell vaccination. This sequence was found in a human donor with glioblastoma. The CDR3 protein is CASSLALENEKLFF. The CDR3 DNA is TGTGCCAGCAGCTTAGCGCTGGAGAATGAAAAACTGTTTTTT. The full variable domain, rest sourced from reference TRBV7-2 and TRBJ1-4, is GAGVSQSPSNKVTEKGKDVELRCDPISGHTALYWYRQSLGQGLEFLIYFQGNSAPDKSGLPSDRFSAERTGGSVSTLTIQRTQQEDSAVYLCASSLALENEKLFFGSGTQLSVL.